The subject of this entry is one T cell receptor (beta chain). Its antigen is currently unknown. These data are taken from a study of T cells in Graves' hyperthyroidism and ophthalmopathy. General study points: Most thyroid-expanded clonotypes above 0.001 were also found in blood.

Authors of the study amplified TCR beta CDR3 regions from RNA transcripts. TCR CDR3 underwent first-round RT-PCR with the HTBI primer set. TCRdb reprocessed the multiplex PCR reads with MiXCR, giving one entry per CDR3 protein. The repertoire holds 600,000 or so distinct CDR3 sequences, with around 42% as singletons. From germline, CDR1 is SGHTA and CDR2 FQGNSA. This CDR3 has 13 residues. Trimming removed 11 bases from V and 3 bases from J, with 14 bases in between. What was sequenced was peripheral blood or thyroid tissue (not recorded which). This clonotype originated in a woman under 30 with Graves' hyperthyroidism. This rearrangement joins TRBV7-2 to TRBJ1-5; D remains ambiguous. This CDR3 reads CAWSKEFNQPQHF. CDR3 DNA sequence: TGTGCCTGGAGTAAGGAGTTCAATCAGCCCCAGCATTTT.